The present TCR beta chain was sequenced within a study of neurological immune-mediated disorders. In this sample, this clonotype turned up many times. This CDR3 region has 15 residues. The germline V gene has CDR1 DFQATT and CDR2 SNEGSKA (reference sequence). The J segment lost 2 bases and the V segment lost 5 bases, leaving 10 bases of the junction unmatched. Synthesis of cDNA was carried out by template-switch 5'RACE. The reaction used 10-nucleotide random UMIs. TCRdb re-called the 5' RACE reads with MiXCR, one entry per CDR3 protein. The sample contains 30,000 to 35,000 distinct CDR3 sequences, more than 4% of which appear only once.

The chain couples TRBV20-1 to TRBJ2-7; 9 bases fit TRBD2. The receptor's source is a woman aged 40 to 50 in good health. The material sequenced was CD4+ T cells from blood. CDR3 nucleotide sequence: TGCAGTGCTCCGTCGACTAGCGGATCTACCTACGAGCAGTACTTC. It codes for CSAPSTSGSTYEQYF.